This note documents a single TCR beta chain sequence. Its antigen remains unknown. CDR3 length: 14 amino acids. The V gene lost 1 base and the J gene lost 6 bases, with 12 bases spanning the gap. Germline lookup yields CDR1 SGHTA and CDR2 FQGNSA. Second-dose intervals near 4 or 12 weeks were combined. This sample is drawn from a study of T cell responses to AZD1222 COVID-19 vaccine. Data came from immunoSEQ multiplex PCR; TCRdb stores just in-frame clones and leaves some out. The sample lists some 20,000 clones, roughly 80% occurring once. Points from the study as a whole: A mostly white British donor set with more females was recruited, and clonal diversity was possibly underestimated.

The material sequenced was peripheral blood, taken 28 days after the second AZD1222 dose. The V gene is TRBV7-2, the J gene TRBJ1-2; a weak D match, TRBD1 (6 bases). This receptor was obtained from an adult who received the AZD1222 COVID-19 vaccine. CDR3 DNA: TGTGCCAGCAGCTTAGACGCAGGGGCGAATGGCTACACCTTC. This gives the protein CASSLDAGANGYTF.